The present T cell receptor (beta chain) was sequenced within a study of cytomegalovirus exposure and HLA in healthy donors. The study, taken as a whole, reports: Association of 15,000 to 20,000 TCR beta sequences with HLA alleles was found at 0.05 false discovery rate in a later analysis.

CDR1 is SGDLS and CDR2 is YYNGEE in the germline V gene. The CDR3 extends over 14 amino acids. V gave up 4 bases and J gave up 7 bases; unmatched junction bases: 9. As regards this clone: Antigen unknown.

Primers: 60 Vbeta forward and 13 Jbeta reverse. The assay was immunoSEQ multiplex PCR, and TCRdb's table has in-frame clones only and misses some. Recorded for this sample: more than 40,000 clones. Sequenced: PBMCs. J is TRBJ2-7 and V is TRBV9, with 9 bases identical to TRBD1. This receptor was identified in a woman aged 40 to 50 in good health and CMV-seronegative. The CDR3 protein is CASSPWTGVGEQYF. CDR3 nucleotides: TGTGCCAGCAGCCCCTGGACAGGGGTGGGGGAGCAGTACTTC.